The present entry profiles one TCR beta chain with its context. Its target is not known. CDR1 is KGHSH, CDR2 LQKENI, per germline. V shed 3 bases and J shed 2 bases, with 7 bases lying between them. This CDR3 region has 13 residues. The data originate from a study of metastatic and nonmetastatic thyroid tumors. Whole-study context: Across blood and tumor or nodule tissue, repertoires from malignant and benign thyroid patients were compared with one another.

In the authors' methods: Across clinicopathological groups, CDR3 differences served as the basis for building a distant-metastasis classifier for papillary thyroid cancer. TCRdb re-called the PCR reads via MiXCR. These V and J calls are TCRdb output, not the study's own analysis. The sample holds 22,000 or so clones, around a third seen once. Thyroid surgery was performed in patients who had received no treatment beforehand. Study-wide results and caveats: It was reportedly found that TCR beta diversity was significantly higher in malignant thyroid tumors than in benign nodules, a difference seen in both blood and tumor samples.

The TCR comes from a male donor with papillary thyroid cancer or a benign thyroid nodule (not recorded which). Some clones in this sample may be carry-over from other donors' samples. The chain joins TRBV18 to TRBJ1-1; D remains ambiguous. Sequencing was performed on blood. CDR3 DNA: TGTGCCAGCTCACCCTCTCAAAACACTGAAGCTTTCTTT. Translation: CASSPSQNTEAFF. The whole variable domain, filled in from reference TRBV18 and TRBJ1-1, reads NAGVMQNPRHLVRRRGQEARLRCSPMKGHSHVYWYRQLPEEGLKFMVYLQKENIIDESGMPKERFSAEFPKEGPSILRIQQVVRGDSAAYFCASSPSQNTEAFFGQGTRLTVV.